The 9 T cell receptor beta chains given below trace back to one sample, sequenced in a study of T-cell reconstitution after alpha-beta-depleted transplantation in children. Molecular barcoding with unique molecular identifiers was used for the TCRbeta library. TCRdb independently ran MiXCR on the PCR reads; one entry per CDR3 protein. In the table there are around 370,000 distinct CDR3 sequences, about 9.4% of which are singletons. The starting material was PBMCs from the stem cell graft donor, obtained from the stem cell graft. The receptors come from a human donor who donated a stem cell graft to a child with acute lymphoblastic leukemia.

This clonotype was seen more than once but under ten times. The CDR3 protein is CSVEDRSYNEQFF. CDR3 DNA: TGCAGCGTTGAAGATCGATCCTACAATGAGCAGTTCTTC. The chain uses TRBV29-1 and TRBJ2-1; no definite D call. Per the germline V gene, CDR1 is SQVTM and CDR2 is ANQGSEA. This CDR3 region has 13 residues. Trimming took off 0 bases at V and 1 base at J, with 4 bases between the two ends.

The V gene is TRBV4-3, the J gene TRBJ1-2; D is uncertain. V was shortened by 1 base and J by 0 bases, with 9 bases between the two germline ends. Looked up from germline, CDR1 is LGHNA and CDR2 is YSLEER. CDR3 length: 15 residues. CDR3 coding DNA: TGCGCCAGCAGCCAAGGTACTACAGCTAACTATGGCTACACCTTC. Translating it yields CASSQGTTANYGYTF.

This clonotype was observed many times. The V gene is TRBV12-3 or TRBV12-4, the J gene TRBJ1-1; D is undetermined. The CDR3 covers 13 residues. Trimming took off 2 bases at V and 2 bases at J, with 6 bases between the two ends. CDR3 protein: CASSLRQNTEAFF. CDR3 bases: TGTGCCAGCAGTTTAAGACAAAACACTGAAGCTTTCTTT.

This sequence joins TRBV20-1 and TRBJ2-1, with TRBD2 identical over 11 bases. Germline trimming cut 6 bases from V and 6 bases from J; bases unmatched to any gene: 7. The CDR3 has 14 residues. Per germline, CDR1 DFQATT and CDR2 SNEGSKA (reference sequence). This CDR3 is CSARTSGSVNEQFF. The DNA of the CDR3 is TGCAGTGCGCGAACTAGCGGGAGTGTCAATGAGCAGTTCTTC.

There are a few counts of this clonotype. V and J are TRBV5-1 and TRBJ1-1; TRBD1 might be the D (5 bases). The CDR3 spans 18 residues. V was trimmed by 1 base and J by 4 bases, leaving 23 bases between them. Germline V gene lookup returns CDR1 SGHRS and CDR2 YFSETQ. This CDR3 reads CASSLSPSDRTVGTEAFF. The CDR3 DNA follows: TGCGCCAGCAGCTTGTCTCCCAGCGACAGAACGGTTGGCACTGAAGCTTTCTTT.

The CDR3 bases are TGTGCCAGCAGCCAAGATGAGACTAGCGGCTACAATGAGCAGTTCTTC. The encoded protein is CASSQDETSGYNEQFF. The gene calls are TRBV3-1 and TRBJ2-1; TRBD2 matches at 9 bases. The trim removed 0 bases at V and 3 bases at J, leaving 3 bases unmatched. The CDR3 length is 16 residues. The germline gives CDR1 LGHDT, CDR2 YNNKEL (reference sequence).

This clonotype was picked up a small number of times. V and J are TRBV7-8 and TRBJ2-2; 10 positions agree with TRBD1. The V segment lost 9 bases and the J segment 4 bases; nucleotides outside the gene matches: 2. The V gene's germline CDR1 is SGHVS and CDR2 FQNEAQ. CDR3 length: 13 amino acids. The CDR3 protein is CASWDRGTGELFF. CDR3 DNA: TGTGCCAGTTGGGACAGGGGCACCGGGGAGCTGTTTTTT.

This clonotype was observed a handful of times. The J gene is TRBJ2-4, the V gene TRBV7-2; TRBD2 matches 10 bases. Germline CDR1 reads SGHTA; CDR2 reads FQGNSA. The CDR3 covers 17 residues. The V gene end was trimmed by 2 bases and the J gene end by 1 base; junction bases not matched to a gene: 5. The CDR3 nucleotides read TGTGCCAGCAGCTTACTAGCGGGAGCCGGGGCCAAAAACATTCAGTACTTC. This codes for CASSLLAGAGAKNIQYF.

This clonotype was picked up a small number of times. One junction end does not reproduce the germline sequence, and a read error may be involved. This rearrangement joins TRBV3-1 to TRBJ2-4; 10 bases agree with TRBD1. Per the germline V gene, CDR1 is LGHDT and CDR2 is YNNKEL (reference sequence). This CDR3 is 17 amino acids long. The CDR3 nucleotides are TGTGCCACCAGCCAAGGGACAGGGGCTTTTGCCAAAAACATTCAGTACTTC. This encodes CATSQGTGAFAKNIQYF.